One sample yielded the 29 T cell receptor beta chains listed below, sequenced in a study of identifying expanded T cells in peripheral blood. Generated by immunoSEQ multiplex PCR, the TCRdb table keeps only in-frame clones and is missing some. Among 55,000 to 60,000 clones listed, about 92% were seen once. Sequenced material: blood. All receptors come from a person aged 18-69 years in good health.

In its sample, this clone was seen a few times. V gene TRBV2 combines with J gene TRBJ2-2; D remains ambiguous. Germline V gives CDR1 SNHLY, CDR2 FYNNEI. Trimming removed 4 bases from V and 1 base from J, with 7 bases in between. This CDR3 region has 14 residues. CDR3 protein: CASSVYRNTGELFF. The CDR3 DNA sequence: TGTGCCAGCAGTGTCTACAGGAACACCGGGGAGCTGTTTTTT.

This clone was observed a single time. An end of the junction does not agree with germline; a read error may underlie this. The sample holds other DNA sequences that translate to the same CDR3. The J gene is TRBJ2-7, the V gene TRBV5-1; D gene ambiguous. CDR1 is SGHRS, CDR2 YFSETQ, per germline. The CDR3 runs to 14 residues. CDR3 region: CASSLGFDSYEQYF. Written as DNA, the CDR3 is TGCGCCAGCAGTTTGGGGTTCGATTCCTACGAGCAGTACTTC.

The V and J genes are TRBV19 and TRBJ2-2; a weak D match, TRBD2 (6 bases). Germline V gene sequence: CDR1 LNHDA, CDR2 SQIVND (reference sequence). The ends were cut back, 6 bases at V and 1 base at J, with 15 bases in the middle. The CDR3 length is 16 residues. This CDR3 reads CASRGGTGRNTGELFF. Here the CDR3 DNA reads TGTGCCAGTAGGGGCGGGACCGGCCGGAACACCGGGGAGCTGTTTTTT.

The rearrangement joins TRBV18 to TRBJ2-1; no definite D call. CDR1 is KGHSH and CDR2 is LQKENI in the germline V gene. The CDR3 has 14 amino acids. Trimming removed 0 bases from V and 7 bases from J, with 10 bases in between. Written as DNA, the CDR3 is TGTGCCAGCTCACCACCAGCTGACCGAAATGAGCAGTTCTTC. This encodes CASSPPADRNEQFF.

The rearrangement joins TRBV29-1 to TRBJ2-1; the match to TRBD2 covers 10 bases. CDR3 length equals 13 residues. With 7 bases clipped from V and 8 bases from J, the junction kept 8 bases outside the gene matches. Per germline, CDR1 SQVTM and CDR2 ANQGSEA. The CDR3 DNA is TGCAGCGGAGGGGCTAGCGGGGGATATGAGCAGTTCTTC. Protein: CSGGASGGYEQFF.

The V gene is TRBV7-8, the J gene TRBJ2-7; 9 nucleotides match TRBD1. CDR1 is SGHVS, CDR2 FQNEAQ, per germline. The CDR3 totals 14 residues. The V segment lost 5 bases and the J segment 3 bases; nucleotides outside the gene matches: 5. The DNA of the CDR3 is TGTGCCAGCAGCCTACAGGGGGCTGGCTACGAGCAGTACTTC. Protein product: CASSLQGAGYEQYF.

The V gene is TRBV19, the J gene TRBJ2-2; D remains unclear. Germline values: CDR1 LNHDA, CDR2 SQIVND (reference sequence). V was shortened by 7 bases and J by 1 base, with 19 bases between the two germline ends. The CDR3 is 17 amino acids. In DNA, the CDR3 is TGTGCCAGTAATCAAAGAGGCGACACCCAGAACACCGGGGAGCTGTTTTTT. Residues: CASNQRGDTQNTGELFF.

This clone was seen a handful of times. The rearrangement joins TRBV19 to TRBJ2-5; D may be TRBD1 (6 bases). This CDR3 spans 14 amino acids. Germline CDR1 is LNHDA and CDR2 is SQIVND (reference sequence). Deletions cut 5 bases from V and 5 bases from J, with 15 bases between. The CDR3 sequence is CASSSGHLGETQYF. CDR3 DNA sequence: TGTGCCAGTAGTTCGGGACATCTGGGGGAGACCCAGTACTTC.

The chain joins TRBV28 to TRBJ2-3, with 7 bases matching TRBD2. Per germline, CDR1 MDHEN and CDR2 SYDVKM. V shed 1 base, J shed 2 bases, and the junction held 6 bases outside the gene matches. The CDR3 extends over 16 amino acids. CDR3 sequence reads: CASSLLGSGNTDTQYF. The DNA for the CDR3 is TGTGCCAGCAGTTTATTGGGGAGCGGGAACACAGATACGCAGTATTTT.

The gene calls are TRBV6-1 and TRBJ2-3; TRBD1 or TRBD2 may be the D gene (6 bases each). The V gene's germline CDR1 is MNHNS and CDR2 SASEGT. Trimming stripped 4 bases from V and 4 bases from J, with 15 bases between. CDR3 length: 15 residues. For the CDR3, the DNA is TGTGCCAGCAGTGGGGGGACATGGGAGGCAGATACGCAGTATTTT. Encoded protein: CASSGGTWEADTQYF.

This clone was observed once. The chain links TRBV5-1 to TRBJ1-1; D unresolved. V lost 2 bases and J lost 1, with 12 bases in between. This CDR3 is 15 amino acids long. In germline, CDR1 is SGHRS, CDR2 YFSETQ. The DNA for the CDR3 is TGCGCCAGCAGCTTAGGCTCAACAACGAACACTGAAGCTTTCTTT. It codes for CASSLGSTTNTEAFF.

The V gene is TRBV29-1, the J gene TRBJ2-7, with 12 bases that match TRBD2. Germline V gives CDR1 SQVTM, CDR2 ANQGSEA. Losses at the gene ends were 1 base for V and 3 bases for J; bases not matched to a gene: 1. This CDR3 has 14 amino acids. The CDR3 here is CSVEGGLAGYEQYF. The CDR3 nucleotides are TGCAGCGTTGAAGGGGGACTAGCGGGCTACGAGCAGTACTTC.

The chain uses TRBV10-2 and TRBJ2-5, with 10 bases matching TRBD2. V lost 7 bases to trimming and J lost 5 bases; unmatched junction nucleotides: 4. Germline V gene data show CDR1 as WSHSY and CDR2 as SAAADI. The CDR3 has 13 amino acids. The CDR3 coding sequence is TGCGCCAGCATAGGACTAGCGGATGAGACCCAGTACTTC. Its protein is CASIGLADETQYF.

The rearrangement joins TRBV19 to TRBJ2-3; the match to TRBD1 covers 8 bases. CDR3 length: 15 amino acids. CDR1 is LNHDA, CDR2 SQIVND, per germline (reference sequence). Germline trimming cut 4 bases from V and 1 base from J; bases unmatched to any gene: 4. This CDR3 reads CASSTGQGRTDTQYF. Written as DNA, the CDR3 is TGTGCCAGTAGTACCGGACAGGGCCGCACAGATACGCAGTATTTT.

The chain links TRBV4-3 to TRBJ2-1, with TRBD2 identical over 7 bases. Trimming at V came to 2 bases and at J to 5 bases, leaving 3 bases not matched to a gene. Germline CDR1 LGHNA, CDR2 YSLEER. The length of the CDR3 is 14 residues. The CDR3 spells CASSQQSGDNEQFF. CDR3 nucleotides: TGCGCCAGCAGCCAACAAAGCGGGGACAATGAGCAGTTCTTC.

This chain links TRBV19 with TRBJ2-5; possible D gene TRBD2, 6 bases. The CDR3 consists of 15 residues. Trimming removed 3 bases at V and 5 bases at J, with 16 bases between. The germline V gene encodes CDR1 LNHDA and CDR2 SQIVND (reference sequence). CDR3 in amino acids: CASSMGGGRSETQYF. The DNA of the CDR3 is TGTGCCAGTAGTATGGGGGGAGGTCGATCGGAGACCCAGTACTTC.

The genes are TRBV2 and TRBJ2-1, with 7 positions matching TRBD1. Germline V gives CDR1 SNHLY, CDR2 FYNNEI. Trimming at V came to 11 bases and at J to 10 bases, leaving 17 bases not matched to a gene. The CDR3 has 14 amino acids. CDR3 protein: CASQRQGPHSEQFF. The CDR3 coding sequence is TGTGCCTCCCAACGACAGGGACCTCACTCGGAGCAGTTCTTC.

The chain recombines TRBV7-6 with TRBJ2-1; tentatively, D is TRBD1 (5 bases). The CDR3 length is 16 residues. Looked up from germline, CDR1 is SGHVS and CDR2 is FNYEAQ. Trimming pared 5 bases from V and 1 base from J, leaving 15 bases between. The chain's CDR3 is CASSQTTASSYNEQFF. DNA for the CDR3: TGTGCCAGCAGCCAGACGACAGCTTCGTCCTACAATGAGCAGTTCTTC.

The chain carries TRBV18 and TRBJ2-1, with 7 nucleotides matching TRBD1. Trimming took 6 bases from V and 4 from J; bases not matched to a gene: 9. Per the germline V gene, CDR1 is KGHSH and CDR2 is LQKENI. The CDR3 has 15 residues. The CDR3 here is CASSSGTAGYNEQFF. The CDR3 bases are TGTGCCAGCTCGTCCGGGACAGCAGGTTACAATGAGCAGTTCTTC.

The chain links TRBV7-8 to TRBJ1-4, with unresolved D. The V gene's germline CDR1 is SGHVS and CDR2 FQNEAQ. This CDR3 contains 13 residues. The V end was cut by 0 bases, the J end by 8 bases, with 7 bases between. CDR3 residues: CASSLARYEKLFF. In nucleotides, the CDR3 is TGTGCCAGCAGCTTAGCTCGGTACGAAAAACTGTTTTTT.

The chain joins TRBV29-1 to TRBJ2-7; 7 nucleotides line up with TRBD2. CDR1 is SQVTM, CDR2 ANQGSEA, per germline. V gave up 6 bases and J gave up 5 bases; unmatched junction bases: 10. This CDR3 is 13 amino acids long. CDR3 DNA: TGCAGCGTGAGAAGCGGGAATCTGGACGAGCAGTACTTC. This codes for CSVRSGNLDEQYF.

CDR3 loop: CAWSPGGRNTEAFF. CDR3 DNA sequence: TGTGCCTGGAGTCCAGGGGGAAGGAACACTGAAGCTTTCTTT. The chain has TRBV30 and TRBJ1-1; TRBD1 agrees at 7 bases. Losses at the gene ends were 2 bases for V and 1 base for J; bases not matched to a gene: 4. Germline values: CDR1 GTSNPN, CDR2 SVGIG (reference sequence). The CDR3 consists of 14 residues.

The chain recombines TRBV4-3 with TRBJ2-3, with D maybe TRBD1 (6 bases). The CDR3 length is 14 residues. Germline V CDR1 and CDR2: LGHNA, YSLEER. The V end lost 3 bases, the J end lost 2 bases, and 9 bases lay between the germline ends. The CDR3, as DNA: TGCGCCAGCAGCCAGGGGGACACCACAGATACGCAGTATTTT. It codes for CASSQGDTTDTQYF.

This clone appeared once. The rearrangement links TRBV28 to TRBJ1-2, with a possible D match to TRBD1 (6 bases). The CDR3 runs to 14 residues. The germline gives CDR1 MDHEN, CDR2 SYDVKM. Trimming stripped 2 bases from V and 5 bases from J, with 12 bases between. CDR3 DNA: TGTGCCAGCAGTTTAGAGGCAGGGGTGTATGGCTACACCTTC. Translated, it gives CASSLEAGVYGYTF.

The chain employs TRBV5-4 and TRBJ1-1; no reliable D call. Trimming removed 5 bases from V and 1 base from J, with 12 bases in between. Germline V CDR1 and CDR2: SGHNT, YYREEE (reference sequence). The CDR3 contains 14 residues. CDR3 region: CASRASWENTEAFF. The CDR3 bases are TGTGCCAGCAGGGCTTCTTGGGAGAACACTGAAGCTTTCTTT. Filled out from reference TRBV5-4 and TRBJ1-1, the complete variable domain reads ETGVTQSPTHLIKTRGQQVTLRCSSQSGHNTVSWYQQALGQGPQFIFQYYREEENGRGNFPPRFSGLQFPNYSSELNVNALELDDSALYLCASRASWENTEAFFGQGTRLTVV.

J is TRBJ2-3 and V is TRBV6-5; 8 bases map to TRBD1. Per the germline V gene, CDR1 is MNHEY and CDR2 is SVGAGI. The CDR3 contains 16 residues. V shed 4 bases, J shed 4 bases, and the junction held 10 bases outside the gene matches. CDR3 bases: TGTGCCAGCAGTTCTAGACAGGGGTACGGGTCAGATACGCAGTATTTT. Its protein is CASSSRQGYGSDTQYF.

This clone was recorded once. The rearrangement joins TRBV19 to TRBJ2-1, with 9 bases matching TRBD2. The V segment lost 5 bases and the J segment 10 bases; nucleotides outside the gene matches: 9. This CDR3 is built from 14 residues. Germline lookup yields CDR1 LNHDA and CDR2 SQIVND (reference sequence). The CDR3 bases are TGTGCCAGTAGTGGTTCTAGCGGGATAGGGGAGCAGTTCTTC. As protein: CASSGSSGIGEQFF. The variable domain in full, with the rest retrieved from reference TRBV19 and TRBJ2-1, is DGGITQSPKYLFRKEGQNVTLSCEQNLNHDAMYWYRQDPGQGLRLIYYSQIVNDFQKGDIAEGYSVSREKKESFPLTVTSAQKNPTAFYLCASSGSSGIGEQFFGPGTRLTVL.

This clone was seen a few times. V usage is TRBV29-1 and J usage is TRBJ1-3; no reliable D call. Trimming removed 6 bases at V and 0 bases at J, with 18 bases between. The CDR3 consists of 16 residues. CDR1 and CDR2 (germline): SQVTM, ANQGSEA. The CDR3 loop reads CSVSGAENYSGNTIYF. Here the CDR3 DNA reads TGCAGCGTGTCCGGAGCCGAAAACTACTCTGGAAACACCATATATTTT.

This chain connects TRBV11-2 to TRBJ2-7, with unresolved D. Germline V gene data show CDR1 as SGHAT and CDR2 as FQNNGV. CDR3 length: 11 amino acids. Trimming removed 4 bases at V and 5 bases at J, with 6 bases between. The CDR3 reads CASSSLNEQYF. CDR3 coding DNA: TGTGCCAGCAGCTCGTTGAACGAGCAGTACTTC.